Listed below are T cell receptor beta chains from one sample, sequenced in a study of cytomegalovirus exposure and HLA in healthy donors. Sequenced by immunoSEQ multiplex PCR; TCRdb stores in-frame clones only, minus some. The sample lists 100,000 to 150,000 clones; approximately 74% were seen once. Sequencing was carried out using PBMCs. These TCRs come from a male donor in good health and CMV-seronegative. Each CDR3 is given with its conserved first and last residue. Each record gives: J gene, V gene, D gene, clone size, CDR3 protein, CDR3 DNA. D genes are given only for firm matches. Only some rows state a clone size, as once, few, many or a class for expanded clones.

TRBJ2-7	TRBV6-1	TRBD2	.	CASSEMGLGVYEQYF	TGTGCCAGCAGTGAAATGGGACTAGGAGTATACGAGCAGTACTTC
TRBJ2-1	TRBV28	TRBD2	.	CASSPTSGSYNEQFF	TGTGCCAGCAGTCCGACTAGCGGGAGCTACAATGAGCAGTTCTTC
TRBJ1-1	TRBV19	TRBD1	.	CASSITGTGGRNTEAFF	TGTGCCAGTAGTATTACCGGGACAGGGGGCCGGAACACTGAAGCTTTCTTT
TRBJ2-7	TRBV28	TRBD2	.	CATRDGGGSYEQYF	TGTGCCACCCGGGATGGCGGGGGGTCCTACGAGCAGTACTTC
TRBJ2-1	TRBV9	TRBD1	.	CASSDRDSGNEQFF	TGTGCCAGCAGCGACCGGGACAGCGGCAATGAGCAGTTCTTC
TRBJ1-2	TRBV15	.	.	CATSRDHRSNYGYTF	TGTGCCACCAGCAGAGATCACAGGAGTAACTATGGCTACACCTTC
TRBJ1-2	TRBV5-3	TRBD1	.	CARSPDRGHNYGYTF	TGTGCCAGAAGCCCCGACAGGGGGCATAACTATGGCTACACCTTC
TRBJ2-3	TRBV19	TRBD1	.	CASSGTGPRTQYF	TGTGCCAGCTCCGGGACAGGACCCCGAACGCAGTATTTT
TRBJ1-1	TRBV5-1	TRBD1	.	CASSFGQGEKAFF	TGCGCCAGCAGCTTTGGCCAGGGGGAGAAAGCTTTCTTT
TRBJ2-3	TRBV12-5	.	.	CASGLLGQGIDTQYF	TGTGCTAGTGGTTTGTTGGGCCAGGGAATAGATACGCAGTATTTT
TRBJ2-5	TRBV9	.	.	CASSVGGAQETQYF	TGTGCCAGCAGCGTGGGCGGGGCCCAAGAGACCCAGTACTTC
TRBJ2-7	TRBV18	TRBD2	.	CASSPLAGGGTYEQYF	TGTGCCAGCTCACCTTTAGCGGGAGGTGGAACCTACGAGCAGTACTTC
TRBJ2-3	TRBV4-3	.	.	CASSPQGRALSTDTQYF	TGCGCCAGCAGCCCCCAGGGGCGGGCCCTGAGCACAGATACGCAGTATTTT
TRBJ2-1	TRBV4-1	TRBD2	.	CASSHRTSGGAIGVSYNEQFF	TGCGCCAGCAGCCACCGTACTAGCGGGGGGGCCATAGGAGTATCCTACAATGAGCAGTTCTTC
TRBJ1-3	TRBV30	.	.	CAWQGMTGNTIYF	TGTGCCTGGCAGGGAATGACTGGAAACACCATATATTTT
TRBJ2-7	TRBV27	.	.	CASSFKDTNYEQYF	TGTGCCAGCAGTTTTAAGGACACGAACTACGAGCAGTACTTC
TRBJ2-7	TRBV7-3	TRBD1	.	CASSRTGSGYEQYF	TGTGCCAGCAGCCGGACAGGGAGCGGGTACGAGCAGTACTTC
TRBJ2-3	TRBV7-9	.	.	CSSSLQGRVGTDTQYF	TGTTCCAGCAGCTTACAGGGAAGGGTGGGCACAGATACGCAGTATTTT
TRBJ1-4	TRBV6-6	.	once	CASSRDFSGEKLFF	TGTGCCAGCAGTCGGGACTTTTCTGGTGAAAAACTGTTTTTT
TRBJ2-3	TRBV2	TRBD2	.	CASSGSSSGNRGDTQYF	TGTGCCAGCTCGGGGTCGTCTAGCGGGAATCGTGGAGATACGCAGTATTTT
TRBJ2-3	TRBV30	.	.	CAWSVMVEDTQYF	TGTGCCTGGAGTGTTATGGTAGAGGATACGCAGTATTTT
TRBJ2-5	TRBV7-8	.	.	CASSLVGAQGETQYF	TGTGCCAGCAGCTTAGTGGGGGCGCAGGGGGAGACCCAGTACTTC
TRBJ2-3	TRBV9	TRBD2	.	CASSPRGLAGADTQYF	TGTGCCAGCAGCCCACGGGGACTAGCAGGAGCAGATACGCAGTATTTT
TRBJ1-1	TRBV4-1	.	few	CASSHLPDRSRNTEAFF	TGCGCCAGCAGCCACCTCCCCGACAGGTCCAGGAACACTGAAGCTTTCTTT
TRBJ2-7	TRBV11-2	.	.	CASSLDLQTLGQYF	TGTGCCAGCAGCTTAGATTTACAGACATTGGGGCAGTACTTC
TRBJ2-7	TRBV19	TRBD1	.	CASSTTGIYEQYF	TGTGCCAGTAGTACGACAGGGATCTACGAGCAGTACTTC
TRBJ1-5	TRBV5-1	.	.	CASSLEWGGQPQHF	TGCGCCAGCAGCTTGGAATGGGGAGGTCAGCCCCAGCATTTT